This passage covers 18 T cell receptor beta chains from one sample sequenced in a study of shared clonotypes between healthy human individuals. Here immunoSEQ multiplex PCR was the method, and the copy in TCRdb shows in-frame clones only, minus some. Among 2.5 million or so clones, around nine tenths were seen once, and the ten largest hold 0.13% to 0.15%. Source material: naive CD4+ T cells sorted from blood. Stated subset: CD45RA+ positively selected. Receptors originate from a man between 18 and 29 years old in good health.

This clone was found a few times. The rearrangement joins TRBV27 to TRBJ1-5; TRBD1 aligns across 7 bases. The CDR3 loop spans 14 amino acids. The V segment lost 6 bases and the J segment 2 bases; nucleotides outside the gene matches: 4. CDR1 and CDR2 (germline): MNHEY, SMNVEV (reference sequence). CDR3 amino acids: CASSVTGGNQPQHF. The CDR3 coding sequence is TGTGCCAGCAGCGTCACAGGGGGCAATCAGCCCCAGCATTTT.

This clone was observed a single time. The chain uses TRBV4-1 and TRBJ1-2; D is perhaps TRBD1 (5 bases). V was pared by 1 base and J by 8 bases, with 17 bases between. Germline V gives CDR1 MGHRA, CDR2 YSYEKL. This CDR3 has 15 amino acids. The CDR3 loop is CASSQVTPAGLGYTF. In DNA, the CDR3 is TGCGCCAGCAGCCAAGTGACCCCTGCAGGGCTAGGCTACACCTTC.

The gene calls are TRBV6-5 and TRBJ2-1; no firm D call. V was clipped by 0 bases and J by 3 bases, with 9 bases between them. Germline CDR1 and CDR2: MNHEY and SVGAGI. CDR3 length equals 15 residues. This CDR3 is CASSYSDPYYNEQFF. The CDR3 bases are TGTGCCAGCAGTTACTCGGACCCCTACTACAATGAGCAGTTCTTC.

CDR3 sequence (DNA): TGTGCTAGTGGTTTGGCCACCGGGACACGGCCTTATGGCTACACCTTC. As protein: CASGLATGTRPYGYTF. The V and J genes are TRBV12-5 and TRBJ1-2, with a weak D call TRBD1 (6 bases). The V gene's germline CDR1 is LGHNT and CDR2 FRNRAP. Trimming took off 1 base at V and 5 bases at J, with 17 bases between the two ends. The CDR3 loop spans 16 amino acids.

The chain has TRBV10-3 and TRBJ1-1, with 9 bases lining up with TRBD1. Germline V lookup: CDR1 ENHRY, CDR2 SYGVKD. Trimming cost V 10 bases and J 1 base; bases outside gene matches: 7. This CDR3 is 14 amino acids long. CDR3 nucleotides: TGTGCCAGCGGACAGGGGCTGACGAACACTGAAGCTTTCTTT. Its translation: CASGQGLTNTEAFF.

The genes are TRBV7-2 and TRBJ2-7, with D possibly being TRBD1 or TRBD2 (5 bases each). This CDR3 spans 15 amino acids. The V end lost 2 bases, the J end lost 0 bases, and 11 bases lay between the germline ends. Per germline, CDR1 SGHTA and CDR2 FQGNSA. This CDR3 is CASSLWGSSSYEQYF. The CDR3 DNA reads as TGTGCCAGCAGCTTATGGGGGTCGAGCTCCTACGAGCAGTACTTC.

This CDR3 is CAGTRSIEAFF. For the CDR3, the DNA is TGTGCCGGGACTAGGAGTATTGAAGCTTTCTTT. V and J are TRBV30 and TRBJ1-1, with a possible D match to TRBD1 (5 bases). V was shortened by 8 bases and J by 7 bases, with 14 bases between the two germline ends. This CDR3 is built from 11 residues. Germline V gene data show CDR1 as GTSNPN and CDR2 as SVGIG (reference sequence).

The gene calls are TRBV12-1 and TRBJ2-7. TRBV12-1 has pseudogene status. The length of the CDR3 is 14 residues. In DNA, the CDR3 is TGTGCCAGGCCCGGGCAGCTGCCGATTTACGAGCAGTACTTC. Amino acid sequence: CARPGQLPIYEQYF.

The chain has TRBV27 and TRBJ2-1; 10 positions match TRBD1. V dropped 5 bases and J dropped 1; count of bases not matched to a gene: 2. The V gene's germline CDR1 is MNHEY and CDR2 SMNVEV (reference sequence). The CDR3 sequence is 15 residues long. The DNA for the CDR3 is TGTGCCAGCAGTCAGGGACAGGGGTCCTACAATGAGCAGTTCTTC. Protein: CASSQGQGSYNEQFF.

In nucleotides, the CDR3 is TGCGCCAGCAGCCAAGGACGAATCCTATCGGGACAGAACACCGGGGAGCTGTTTTTT. This codes for CASSQGRILSGQNTGELFF. This chain links TRBV4-3 with TRBJ2-2; a possible D gene is TRBD1 (6 bases). Germline V lookup: CDR1 LGHNA, CDR2 YSLEER. The CDR3 is made up of 19 amino acids. With 1 base removed from V and 1 base from J, the gap between germline ends came to 19 bases.

The chain joins TRBV5-1 to TRBJ1-1; possible D gene TRBD1, 5 bases. The CDR3 is made up of 15 amino acids. V was pared by 0 bases and J by 7 bases, with 16 bases between. CDR1 and CDR2 from the germline V gene are SGHRS and YFSETQ. CDR3 in amino acids: CASSLEVTAGNEAFF. In nucleotides, the CDR3 is TGCGCCAGCAGCTTGGAGGTGACAGCTGGAAATGAAGCTTTCTTT.

The chain joins TRBV27 to TRBJ1-6; a weak D match, TRBD1 (5 bases). Trimming shortened V by 6 bases and J by 7 bases, and 13 bases separated the two germline ends. Germline-derived CDR1 and CDR2 are MNHEY and SMNVEV (reference sequence). The CDR3 covers 14 residues. This chain's CDR3 is CASRPGRRNSPLHF. CDR3 sequence (DNA): TGTGCCAGCAGACCGGGACGAAGGAATTCACCCCTCCACTTT.

This chain links TRBV2 with TRBJ2-4, with TRBD2 matching over 8 bases. CDR1 is SNHLY, CDR2 FYNNEI, per germline. The CDR3 consists of 16 residues. With V trimmed by 7 bases and J by 3 bases, 11 bases remained unmatched. CDR3 loop: CASIVEREYGKNIQYF. The DNA for the CDR3 is TGTGCCAGCATAGTCGAGCGGGAGTATGGCAAAAACATTCAGTACTTC.

The rearrangement links TRBV11-2 to TRBJ2-5; TRBD1 aligns across 7 bases. The CDR3 is 14 amino acids. Germline CDR1 reads SGHAT; CDR2 reads FQNNGV. With 1 base clipped from V and 1 base from J, the junction kept 0 bases outside the gene matches. The CDR3 spells CASSLGQGQETQYF. The CDR3 DNA reads TGTGCCAGCAGCTTAGGACAGGGCCAAGAGACCCAGTACTTC. The full variable domain, completed using reference TRBV11-2 and TRBJ2-5, is EAGVAQSPRYKIIEKRQSVAFWCNPISGHATLYWYQQILGQGPKLLIQFQNNGVVDDSQLPKDRFSAERLKGVDSTLKIQPAKLEDSAVYLCASSLGQGQETQYFGPGTRLLVL.

The rearrangement links TRBV19 to TRBJ2-2; 9 bases match TRBD2. V was clipped by 9 bases and J by 6 bases; unmatched bases: 11. Germline CDR1 and CDR2: LNHDA and SQIVND (reference sequence). The CDR3 is made up of 15 amino acids. The CDR3 loop is CASSHSGSPPGELFF. CDR3 bases: TGTGCCAGCAGCCATAGCGGGAGTCCCCCCGGGGAGCTGTTTTTT.

The chain couples TRBV7-6 to TRBJ2-1; 11 bases match TRBD2. Germline CDR1 SGHVS, CDR2 FNYEAQ. This CDR3 is built from 16 residues. With V trimmed by 5 bases and J by 10 bases, 13 bases remained unmatched. The CDR3 DNA sequence: TGTGCCAGCAGCCCAACTAGCGGGAGCCTCGCGGGCGAGCAGTTCTTC. Protein: CASSPTSGSLAGEQFF.

The chain links TRBV12-5 to TRBJ2-2; 8 bases match TRBD2. The CDR3 consists of 16 residues. Per the germline V gene, CDR1 is LGHNT and CDR2 is FRNRAP. J gave up 7 bases and V 0 bases, and 7 bases lay outside the gene matches. The CDR3 spells CASGLVLSGEGGELFF. In DNA form, the CDR3 reads TGTGCTAGTGGTTTGGTGCTTAGCGGGGAAGGCGGGGAGCTGTTTTTT.

The chain employs TRBV27 and TRBJ1-6; possible D gene TRBD1, 5 bases. Trimming removed 1 base from V and 5 bases from J, with 15 bases in between. Per germline, CDR1 MNHEY and CDR2 SMNVEV (reference sequence). The CDR3 sequence is 17 residues long. In nucleotides, the CDR3 is TGTGCCAGCAGTTTATTAGGTAGGGGAGGGCATAATTCACCCCTCCACTTT. Residues: CASSLLGRGGHNSPLHF.